The 9 T cell receptor beta chains in this list originate from one sample, sequenced in a study of T cells in Graves' hyperthyroidism and ophthalmopathy. RNA transcripts were the template for amplifying TCR beta CDR3 regions. HTBI primers were the set used in a first-round RT-PCR of the TCR CDR3. Using its own MiXCR run on the multiplex PCR reads, TCRdb lists one record per CDR3 protein. The table includes 370,000 or so distinct CDR3 sequences, roughly 13% detected once. Sequencing was done on a sample of blood. The receptors derive from a young man with Graves' hyperthyroidism that later progressed to Graves' ophthalmopathy.

This clonotype showed up many times. The V and J genes are TRBV11-2 and TRBJ1-1; D is possibly TRBD1 (6 bases). V lost 1 base, J lost 3 bases, and 12 bases lay in between. Germline loops: CDR1 SGHAT, CDR2 FQNNGV. The CDR3 loop spans 15 amino acids. CDR3 region: CASSLVKGEDTEAFF. The CDR3 DNA follows: TGTGCCAGCAGCTTAGTTAAGGGGGAGGACACTGAAGCTTTCTTT. The full variable domain, its missing parts supplied by reference TRBV11-2 and TRBJ1-1, is EAGVAQSPRYKIIEKRQSVAFWCNPISGHATLYWYQQILGQGPKLLIQFQNNGVVDDSQLPKDRFSAERLKGVDSTLKIQPAKLEDSAVYLCASSLVKGEDTEAFFGQGTRLTVV.

V gene TRBV6-1 combines with J gene TRBJ2-2; D remains unclear. Germline CDR1 reads MNHNS; CDR2 reads SASEGT. This CDR3 contains 13 residues. V lost 7 bases, J lost 0 bases, and 6 bases lay in between. CDR3 in amino acids: CASMLANTGELFF. Here the CDR3 DNA reads TGTGCCAGCATGCTGGCGAACACCGGGGAGCTGTTTTTT.

Many counts were recorded for this clonotype. The rearrangement joins TRBV2 to TRBJ1-1; no clear D gene. The CDR3 contains 13 residues. The V gene lost 1 base and the J gene lost 10 bases, with 13 bases spanning the gap. Germline values: CDR1 SNHLY, CDR2 FYNNEI. The CDR3 DNA sequence: TGTGCCAGCAGTGAAGAGGGTCGAGGAGTAGCTTTCTTT. Protein: CASSEEGRGVAFF.

This sequence joins TRBV12-5 and TRBJ2-2; D possibly matches TRBD1 or TRBD2 (5 bases each). The germline CDR1 and CDR2 sequences are LGHNT and FRNRAP. The ends were cut back, 5 bases at V and 5 bases at J, with 12 bases in the middle. This CDR3 is 14 amino acids long. CDR3 region: CASGPGRRTGELFF. CDR3 DNA: TGTGCTAGTGGTCCAGGGCGGAGGACCGGGGAGCTGTTTTTT.

This chain connects TRBV12-3 or TRBV12-4 to TRBJ2-1; D call uncertain. The CDR3 sequence is 12 residues long. Between the trimmed V and J ends, which lost 1 base and 9 bases, there was a span of 7 bases. The CDR3 DNA reads TGTGCCAGCAGTTTAGGGAGATTTGAGCAGTTCTTC. As protein: CASSLGRFEQFF.

This clonotype was detected many times. This chain connects TRBV6-1 to TRBJ1-5; 7 nucleotides agree with TRBD1. Losses at the gene ends were 2 bases for V and 6 bases for J; bases not matched to a gene: 10. This CDR3 contains 16 residues. Germline CDR1 MNHNS, CDR2 SASEGT. This CDR3 reads CASSEPRGRGVQPQHF. The DNA of the CDR3 is TGTGCCAGCAGTGAACCCCGGGGCAGGGGGGTTCAGCCCCAGCATTTT.

Many counts were recorded for this clonotype. The V call is TRBV6-5, the J call TRBJ2-5, with D unresolved. The V end was cut by 0 bases, the J end by 2 bases, with 10 bases between. Germline CDR1 and CDR2: MNHEY and SVGAGI. CDR3 length: 15 amino acids. The CDR3 DNA follows: TGTGCCAGCAGTTACTCCGACGGAATACAAGAGACCCAGTACTTC. Translating gives CASSYSDGIQETQYF.

About this clonotype itself: A junction end diverges from the germline sequence, so it may reflect a read error. This rearrangement joins TRBV5-5 to TRBJ1-2; the D is unclear. Germline CDR1 and CDR2: SGHKS and YYEKEE (reference sequence). The CDR3 consists of 12 residues. CDR3 nucleotides: TGTGCCAGCAGCAAGAGCAGTTATGGCTACAGCTTC. Amino acids: CASSKSSYGYSF.

This clonotype was recorded at least ten times. The chain couples TRBV7-9 to TRBJ1-1, with 7 bases lining up with TRBD1. The CDR3 has 15 amino acids. J was trimmed by 1 base and V by 8 bases; bases with no gene match: 10. CDR1 and CDR2 (germline): SEHNR, FQNEAQ (reference sequence). DNA of the CDR3: TGTGCCAGCGGAAAGTCCGGGACAGAGAACACTGAAGCTTTCTTT. Translating gives CASGKSGTENTEAFF.